This TCR beta chain was sequenced during a study of tumour-infiltrating T cells in Burkitt lymphoma. Across the whole study: Survival, overall and progression-free, tracked with productive clonality.

CDR1 SGDLS and CDR2 YYNGEE come from the germline V gene. This CDR3 is built from 14 residues. Trimming cost V 1 base and J 12 bases, with 17 bases left between them. Profiled with immunoSEQ multiplex PCR; TCRdb holds only in-frame clones, not every one. The top ten clones hold around 6.4% of a sample with 14,000 or so clones, around 30% of them seen once. The origin of this receptor is a human donor with diffuse large B-cell lymphoma. Source material: tumor tissue. The chain employs TRBV9 and TRBJ2-1; possibly TRBD1 or TRBD2 for D (5 bases each). The CDR3 coding sequence is TGTGCCAGCAGCGTAATGATGGAGGACATAAGGCAGTTCTTC. Protein sequence: CASSVMMEDIRQFF. Using reference TRBV9 and TRBJ2-1 for the parts outside the CDR3, the full variable domain is DSGVTQTPKHLITATGQRVTLRCSPRSGDLSVYWYQQSLDQGLQFLIQYYNGEERAKGNILERFSAQQFPDLHSELNLSSLELGDSALYFCASSVMMEDIRQFFGPGTRLTVL.